This T cell receptor (beta chain) derives from a study of early T cells in non-severe SARS-CoV-2 infection. On the study more broadly: Bulk RNA isolated from unsorted whole blood underwent sequencing; chains were not paired.

This clonotype was detected a few times. Germline CDR1 and CDR2: SGHVS and FNYEAQ. Trimming cost V 1 base and J 7 bases, with 9 bases left between them. CDR3 length: 13 residues. TCRdb called the 5' RACE reads again in MiXCR, with one record for every CDR3 protein. This repertoire shows around 82,000 distinct CDR3 sequences, 10% to 15% found once; its top ten account for around 3.7%. The chain joins TRBV7-6 to TRBJ2-3, with no clear D. The sequence was obtained from an adult who was a healthcare worker with PCR-confirmed SARS-CoV-2 infection or an uninfected control (not recorded which). The specimen was whole blood. The CDR3 DNA sequence: TGTGCCAGCAGCTTAGGGGGTCGGAATACGCAGTATTTT. It encodes CASSLGGRNTQYF.